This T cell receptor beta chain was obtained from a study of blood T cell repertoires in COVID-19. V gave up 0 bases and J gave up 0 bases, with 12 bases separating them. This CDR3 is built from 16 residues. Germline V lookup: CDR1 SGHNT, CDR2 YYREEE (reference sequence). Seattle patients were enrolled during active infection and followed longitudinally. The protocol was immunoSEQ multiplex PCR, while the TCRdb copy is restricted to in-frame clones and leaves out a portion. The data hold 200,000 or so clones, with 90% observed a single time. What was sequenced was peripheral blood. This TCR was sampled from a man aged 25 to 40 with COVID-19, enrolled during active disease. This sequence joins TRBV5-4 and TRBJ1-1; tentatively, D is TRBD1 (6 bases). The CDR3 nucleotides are TGTGCCAGCAGCTTGGCAGGGCAGGGGATGAACACTGAAGCTTTCTTT. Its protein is CASSLAGQGMNTEAFF.